This TCR beta chain was recorded in a study of T cell repertoires in ileal Crohn's disease. Regarding the study as a whole: Compared with non-smokers, active smokers at surgery showed more clonal expansions. Mucosal expansions were suggested to be mainly CD8 T cells.

Adults with ileal or ileocolonic Crohn's disease and an indication for resection were eligible. Of note for this clone: Its specificity is unknown.

The data were produced by immunoSEQ multiplex PCR, yet TCRdb's version contains in-frame clones alone and is incomplete. The sample has more than 9,000 clones; roughly 79% are singletons. Germline CDR1 MNHEY, CDR2 SMNVEV (reference sequence). With V trimmed by 8 bases and J by 8 bases, 5 bases remained unmatched. The CDR3 totals 13 residues. The sequenced material came from ileal tissue. The V call is TRBV27, the J call TRBJ1-6; 8 bases fit TRBD1. This receptor was taken from an adult with Crohn's disease. CDR3 bases: TGTGCCAGCGGACAGGGTCCGGATTCACCCCTCCACTTT. This sequence encodes CASGQGPDSPLHF.